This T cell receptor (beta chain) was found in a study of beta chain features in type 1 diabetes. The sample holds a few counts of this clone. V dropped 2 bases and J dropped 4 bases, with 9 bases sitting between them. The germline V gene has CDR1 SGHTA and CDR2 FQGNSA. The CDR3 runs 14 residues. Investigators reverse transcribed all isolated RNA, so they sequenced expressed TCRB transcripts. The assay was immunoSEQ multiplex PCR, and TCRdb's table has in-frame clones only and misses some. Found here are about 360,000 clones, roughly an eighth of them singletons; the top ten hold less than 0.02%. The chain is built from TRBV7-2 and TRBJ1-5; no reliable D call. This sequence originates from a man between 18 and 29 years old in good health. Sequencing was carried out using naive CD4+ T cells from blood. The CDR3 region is CASSLFGGNQPQHF. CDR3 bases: TGTGCCAGCAGCTTATTTGGCGGGAATCAGCCCCAGCATTTT. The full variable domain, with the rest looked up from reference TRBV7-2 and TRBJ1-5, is GAGVSQSPSNKVTEKGKDVELRCDPISGHTALYWYRQSLGQGLEFLIYFQGNSAPDKSGLPSDRFSAERTGGSVSTLTIQRTQQEDSAVYLCASSLFGGNQPQHFGDGTRLSIL.